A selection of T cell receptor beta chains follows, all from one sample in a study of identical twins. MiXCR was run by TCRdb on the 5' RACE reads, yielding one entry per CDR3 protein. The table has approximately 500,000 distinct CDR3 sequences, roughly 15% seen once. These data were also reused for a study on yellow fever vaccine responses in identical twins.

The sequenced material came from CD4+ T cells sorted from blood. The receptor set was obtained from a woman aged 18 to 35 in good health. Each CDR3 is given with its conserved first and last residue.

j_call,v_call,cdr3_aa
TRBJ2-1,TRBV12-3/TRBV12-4,CASRTPRTSSYNEQFF
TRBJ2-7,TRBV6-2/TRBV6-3,CASRRLAGYEQYF
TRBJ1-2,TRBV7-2,CASSSQEGYGYTF
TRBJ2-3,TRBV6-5,CASSYSTITDTQYF
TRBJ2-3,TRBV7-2,CASSLQGYTQYF
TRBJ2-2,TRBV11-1,CASSLVTSGGPNTGELFF
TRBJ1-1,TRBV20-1,CSARAWTGSSFF
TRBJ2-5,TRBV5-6,CASSFYGETQYF
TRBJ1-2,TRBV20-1,CSASTGTGGAGYTF
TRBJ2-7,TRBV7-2,CASRKEGYSYEQYF
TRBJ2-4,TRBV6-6,CASSGGQKNIQYF
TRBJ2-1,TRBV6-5,CASYAYNEQFF
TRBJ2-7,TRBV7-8,CASSSGQGLYEQYF
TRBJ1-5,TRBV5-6,CASSSGTGRYQPQHF
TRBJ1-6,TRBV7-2,CASSLGRTGSPLHF
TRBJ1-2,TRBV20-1,CSAGEYGYTF
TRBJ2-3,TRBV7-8,CASTRRSGATGDTQYF
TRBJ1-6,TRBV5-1,CASSLDRGYNSPLHF
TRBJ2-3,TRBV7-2,CASSPNDSTGLADTQYF
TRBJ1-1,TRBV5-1,CASSFQGALGKSEAFF
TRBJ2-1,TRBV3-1,CASSQDLGNTYNEQFF
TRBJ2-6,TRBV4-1,CASRPTGSSGANVLTF
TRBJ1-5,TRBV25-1,CASSRHGPDQPQHF
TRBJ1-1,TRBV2,CARRDSMNTEAFF
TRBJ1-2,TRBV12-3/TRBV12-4,CASRRGPGAYGYTF
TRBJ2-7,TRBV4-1,CASSQVSATYNEQYF
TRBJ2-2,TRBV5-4,CASSGGLAGAAGGELFF
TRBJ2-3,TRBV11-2,CASSSRGLAGGSSTDTQYF
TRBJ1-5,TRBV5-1,CASSSLDRLNQPQHF
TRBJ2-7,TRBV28,CAAGQGIYEQYF
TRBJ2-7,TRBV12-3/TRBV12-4,CASSYHGTVFKQYF
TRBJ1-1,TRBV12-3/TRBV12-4,CASRRTGSWGTEAFF
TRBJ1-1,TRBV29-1,CSMKQGNTEAFF
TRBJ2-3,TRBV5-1,CASSLDEQGTDTQYF
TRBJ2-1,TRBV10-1,CASSKRQGGPTNEQFF
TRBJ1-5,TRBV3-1,CASSQGGLGNQPQHF
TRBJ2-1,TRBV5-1,CASSLTGTSINEQFF
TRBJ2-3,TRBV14,CASSRDTRYTQYF